This is a list of T cell receptor beta chains from one sample in a study of follicular helper T cells after annual influenza vaccination. Clones were read by immunoSEQ multiplex PCR, and TCRdb kept only the in-frame ones, dropping some. The table lists over 25,000 clones, about 82% of them singletons. Sequencing was performed on CXCR5+ CD38- circulating T follicular helper cells from blood, taken on the day of influenza vaccination. Every receptor here comes from an adult who received the influenza vaccine. Each CDR3 is given with its conserved first and last residue. D genes are given only for firm matches. Part of the rows lack a size; the others show once, few, many or a class for expanded clones.

CDR3	DNA	D	V	size	J
CASSLGSGGEQYF	TGTGCCAGCAGCTTAGGCAGTGGAGGCGAGCAGTACTTC	-	TRBV7-3	-	TRBJ2-7
CASSVEQGGPYEQYF	TGTGCCAGCAGCGTAGAACAGGGGGGCCCCTACGAGCAGTACTTC	TRBD1	TRBV9	-	TRBJ2-7
CASRADPTRTIYF	TGTGCCAGCAGAGCGGACCCCACCAGAACCATATATTTT	-	TRBV6-1	once	TRBJ1-3
CAWSVGRGDGYTF	TGTGCCTGGAGTGTGGGCAGGGGGGATGGCTACACCTTC	TRBD1	TRBV30	-	TRBJ1-2
CASSLMAGQGAYGYTF	TGTGCCAGCAGCTTGATGGCTGGACAGGGGGCATATGGCTACACCTTC	TRBD1	TRBV5-8	-	TRBJ1-2
CASSQQGRYGYTF	TGTGCCAGCAGTCAGCAGGGGCGCTATGGCTACACCTTC	-	TRBV2	-	TRBJ1-2
CATTGKSGHSYEQYF	TGTGCCACCACAGGGAAGAGCGGTCATTCCTACGAGCAGTACTTC	-	TRBV6-1	-	TRBJ2-7
CASSDAGAADTQYF	TGTGCCAGCAGTGATGCAGGGGCGGCAGATACGCAGTATTTT	-	TRBV6-1	-	TRBJ2-3
CASSLVEAYEQYF	TGTGCCAGCAGCTTGGTGGAGGCCTACGAGCAGTACTTC	-	TRBV5-6	-	TRBJ2-7
CSAGRDVLATEAFF	TGCAGTGCGGGACGAGACGTGTTGGCCACTGAAGCTTTCTTT	-	TRBV29-1	-	TRBJ1-1